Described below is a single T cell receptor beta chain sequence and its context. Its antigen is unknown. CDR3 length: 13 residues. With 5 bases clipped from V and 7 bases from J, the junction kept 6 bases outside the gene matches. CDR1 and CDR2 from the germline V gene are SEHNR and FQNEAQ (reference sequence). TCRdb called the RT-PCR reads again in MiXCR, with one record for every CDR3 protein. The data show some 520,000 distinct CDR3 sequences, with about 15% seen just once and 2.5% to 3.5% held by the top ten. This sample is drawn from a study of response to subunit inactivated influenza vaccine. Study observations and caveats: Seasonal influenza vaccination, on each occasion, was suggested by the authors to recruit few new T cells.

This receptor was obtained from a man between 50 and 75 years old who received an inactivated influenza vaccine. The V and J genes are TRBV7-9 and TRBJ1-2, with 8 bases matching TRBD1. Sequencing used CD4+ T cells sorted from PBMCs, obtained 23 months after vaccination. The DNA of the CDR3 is TGTGCCAGCAGCCCCAGGACAGGGACTGGCTACACCTTC. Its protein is CASSPRTGTGYTF.